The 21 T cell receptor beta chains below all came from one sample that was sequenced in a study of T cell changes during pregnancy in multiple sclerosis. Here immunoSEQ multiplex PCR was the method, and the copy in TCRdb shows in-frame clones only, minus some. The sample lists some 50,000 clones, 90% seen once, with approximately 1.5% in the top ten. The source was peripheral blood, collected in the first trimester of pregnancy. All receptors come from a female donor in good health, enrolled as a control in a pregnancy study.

The CDR3 DNA follows: TGTGCCAGCAGCTCCGGCGGGCCCATAGGCAATGAGCAGTTCTTC. Amino acid sequence: CASSSGGPIGNEQFF. The chain recombines TRBV7-3 with TRBJ2-1, with D possibly being TRBD2 (5 bases). In germline, CDR1 is SGHTA, CDR2 FQGTGA. V gave up 4 bases and J gave up 6 bases, with 16 bases separating them. This CDR3 region has 15 residues. The full variable domain, rest sourced from reference TRBV7-3 and TRBJ2-1, is GAGVSQTPSNKVTEKGKYVELRCDPISGHTALYWYRQSLGQGPEFLIYFQGTGAADDSGLPNDRFFAVRPEGSVSTLKIQRTERGDSAVYLCASSSGGPIGNEQFFGPGTRLTVL.

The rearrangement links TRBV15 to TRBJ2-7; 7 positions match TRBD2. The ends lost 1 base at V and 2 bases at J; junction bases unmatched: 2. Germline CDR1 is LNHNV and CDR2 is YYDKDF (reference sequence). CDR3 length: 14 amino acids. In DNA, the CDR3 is TGTGCCACCAGCAGAGGTCGGGGGGCCTACGAGCAGTACTTC. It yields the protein CATSRGRGAYEQYF.

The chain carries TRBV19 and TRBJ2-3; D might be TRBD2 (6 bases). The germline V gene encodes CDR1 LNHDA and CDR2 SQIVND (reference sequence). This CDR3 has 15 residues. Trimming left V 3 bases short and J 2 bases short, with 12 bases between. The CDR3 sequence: CASSIRGGNTDTQYF. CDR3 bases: TGTGCCAGTAGTATTCGGGGCGGGAACACAGATACGCAGTATTTT.

The CDR3 region is CASSLSQGTFRQPQHF. As DNA, the CDR3 is TGTGCCAGCAGTCTCTCGCAGGGGACCTTTAGACAGCCCCAGCATTTT. The chain combines TRBV28 with TRBJ1-5; perhaps TRBD1 as D (6 bases). V was cut by 5 bases and J by 7 bases, with 21 bases left in between. Germline assignment: CDR1 MDHEN and CDR2 SYDVKM. The CDR3 spans 16 residues.

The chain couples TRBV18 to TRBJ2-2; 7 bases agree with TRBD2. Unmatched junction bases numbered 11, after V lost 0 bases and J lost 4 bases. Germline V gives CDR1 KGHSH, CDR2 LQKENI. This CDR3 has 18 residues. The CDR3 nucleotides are TGTGCCAGCTCACCACCGGGGGAGCGGGAAAGATCCACCGGGGAGCTGTTTTTT. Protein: CASSPPGERERSTGELFF.

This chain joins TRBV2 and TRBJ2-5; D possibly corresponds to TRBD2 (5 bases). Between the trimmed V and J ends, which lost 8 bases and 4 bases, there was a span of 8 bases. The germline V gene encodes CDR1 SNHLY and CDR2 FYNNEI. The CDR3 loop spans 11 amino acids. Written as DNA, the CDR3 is TGTGCCAGCGCAGGACTAGAGACCCAGTACTTC. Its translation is CASAGLETQYF.

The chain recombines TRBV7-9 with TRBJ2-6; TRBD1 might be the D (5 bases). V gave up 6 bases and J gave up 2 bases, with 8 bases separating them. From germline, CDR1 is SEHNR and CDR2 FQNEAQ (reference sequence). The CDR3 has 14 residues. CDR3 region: CASSRGAGANVLTF. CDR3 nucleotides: TGTGCCAGCAGTAGGGGCGCTGGGGCCAACGTCCTGACTTTC.

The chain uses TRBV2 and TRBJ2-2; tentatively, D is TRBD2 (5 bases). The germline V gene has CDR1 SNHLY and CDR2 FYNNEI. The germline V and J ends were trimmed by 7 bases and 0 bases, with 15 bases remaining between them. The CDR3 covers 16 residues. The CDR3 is CASKSAGLANTGELFF. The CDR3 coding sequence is TGTGCCAGCAAATCGGCGGGCCTCGCGAACACCGGGGAGCTGTTTTTT.

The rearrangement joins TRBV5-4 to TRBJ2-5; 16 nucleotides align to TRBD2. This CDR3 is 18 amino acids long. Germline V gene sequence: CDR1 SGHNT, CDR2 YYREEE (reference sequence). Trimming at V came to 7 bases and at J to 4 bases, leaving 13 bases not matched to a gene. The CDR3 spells CASRRTGTSGRGGETQYF. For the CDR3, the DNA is TGTGCCAGCCGACGAACCGGGACTAGCGGGAGGGGAGGAGAGACCCAGTACTTC.

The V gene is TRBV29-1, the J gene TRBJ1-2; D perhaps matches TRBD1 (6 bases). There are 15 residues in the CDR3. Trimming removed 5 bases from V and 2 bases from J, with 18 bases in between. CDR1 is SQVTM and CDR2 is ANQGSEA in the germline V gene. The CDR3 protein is CSVSGAVDGNYGYTF. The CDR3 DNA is TGCAGCGTTTCAGGGGCTGTTGACGGCAACTATGGCTACACCTTC. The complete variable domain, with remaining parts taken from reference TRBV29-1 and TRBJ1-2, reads SAVISQKPSRDICQRGTSLTIQCQVDSQVTMMFWYRQQPGQSLTLIATANQGSEATYESGFVIDKFPISRPNLTFSTLTVSNMSPEDSSIYLCSVSGAVDGNYGYTFGSGTRLTVV.

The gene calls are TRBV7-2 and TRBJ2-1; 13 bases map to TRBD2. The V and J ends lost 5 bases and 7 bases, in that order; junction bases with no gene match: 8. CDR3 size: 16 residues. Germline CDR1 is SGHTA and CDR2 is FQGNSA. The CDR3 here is CASSPLGLAGVNEQFF. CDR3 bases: TGTGCCAGCAGCCCACTCGGACTAGCGGGAGTAAATGAGCAGTTCTTC.

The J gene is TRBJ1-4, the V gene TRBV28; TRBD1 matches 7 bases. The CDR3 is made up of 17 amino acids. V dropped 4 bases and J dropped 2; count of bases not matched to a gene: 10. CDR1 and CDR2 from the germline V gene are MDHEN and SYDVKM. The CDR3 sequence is CASSSTPTGVTNEKLFF. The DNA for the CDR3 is TGTGCCAGCAGTTCAACACCTACAGGGGTCACTAATGAAAAACTGTTTTTT.

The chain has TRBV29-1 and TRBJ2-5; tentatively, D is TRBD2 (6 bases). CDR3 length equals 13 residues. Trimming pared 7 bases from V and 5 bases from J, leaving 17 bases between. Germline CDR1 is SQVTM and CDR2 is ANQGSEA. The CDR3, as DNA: TGCAGCGGAAAGGAGGGGTTGGCGGAGACCCAGTACTTC. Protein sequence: CSGKEGLAETQYF.

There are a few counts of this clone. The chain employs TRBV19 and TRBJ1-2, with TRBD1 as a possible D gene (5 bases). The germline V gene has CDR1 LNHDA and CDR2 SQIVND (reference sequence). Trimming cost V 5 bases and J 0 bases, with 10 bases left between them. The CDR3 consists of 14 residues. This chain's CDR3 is CASSAQGSNYGYTF. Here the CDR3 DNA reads TGTGCCAGTAGTGCCCAGGGCTCTAACTATGGCTACACCTTC. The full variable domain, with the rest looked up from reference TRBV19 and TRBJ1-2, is DGGITQSPKYLFRKEGQNVTLSCEQNLNHDAMYWYRQDPGQGLRLIYYSQIVNDFQKGDIAEGYSVSREKKESFPLTVTSAQKNPTAFYLCASSAQGSNYGYTFGSGTRLTVV.

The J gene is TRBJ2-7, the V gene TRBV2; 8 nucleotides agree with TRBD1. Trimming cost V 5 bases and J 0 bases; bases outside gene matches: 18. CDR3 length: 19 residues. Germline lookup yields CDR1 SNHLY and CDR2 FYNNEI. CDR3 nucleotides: TGTGCCAGCAGTCCATTCCCCTGGGATCGACAGGGGAGCTCCTACGAGCAGTACTTC. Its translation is CASSPFPWDRQGSSYEQYF.

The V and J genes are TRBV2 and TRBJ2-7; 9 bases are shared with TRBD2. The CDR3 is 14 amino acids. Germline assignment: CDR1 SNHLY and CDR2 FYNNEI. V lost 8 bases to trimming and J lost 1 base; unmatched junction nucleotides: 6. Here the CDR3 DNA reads TGTGCCAGCGTTGGGACTAGCAGTTCCTACGAGCAGTACTTC. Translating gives CASVGTSSSYEQYF.

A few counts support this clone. CDR3 sequence (DNA): TGTGCCAGCAGTGAAGAAGCGGGGGGGAGCTACGAGCAGTACTTC. Translation: CASSEEAGGSYEQYF. The V call is TRBV6-1, the J call TRBJ2-7; TRBD2 matches 10 bases. CDR3 length: 15 amino acids. V gave up 1 base and J gave up 3 bases; unmatched junction bases: 3. Per the germline V gene, CDR1 is MNHNS and CDR2 is SASEGT.

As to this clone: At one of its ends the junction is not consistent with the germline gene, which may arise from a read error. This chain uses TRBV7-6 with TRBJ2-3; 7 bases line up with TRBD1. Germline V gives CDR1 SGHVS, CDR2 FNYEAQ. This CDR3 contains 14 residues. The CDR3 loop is CASSLAGGTDTQYF. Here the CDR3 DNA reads TGTGCCAGCAGCTTAGCAGGGGGCACCGATACGCAGTATTTT. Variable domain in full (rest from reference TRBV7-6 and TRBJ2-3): GAGVSQSPRYKVTKRGQDVALRCDPISGHVSLYWYRQALGQGPEFLTYFNYEAQQDKSGLPNDRFSAERPEGSISTLTIQRTEQRDSAMYRCASSLAGGTDTQYFGPGTRLTVL.

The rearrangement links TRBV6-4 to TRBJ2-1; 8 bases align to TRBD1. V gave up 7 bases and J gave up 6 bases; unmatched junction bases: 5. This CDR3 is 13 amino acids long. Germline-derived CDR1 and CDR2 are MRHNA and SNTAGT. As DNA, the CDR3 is TGTGCCAGCACAGGGGGCCCGTCCAATGAGCAGTTCTTC. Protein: CASTGGPSNEQFF.

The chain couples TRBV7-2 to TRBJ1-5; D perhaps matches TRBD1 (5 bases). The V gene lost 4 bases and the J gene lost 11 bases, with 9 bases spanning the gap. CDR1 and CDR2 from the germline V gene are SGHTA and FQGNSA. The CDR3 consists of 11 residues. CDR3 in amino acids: CASSYAGAQHF. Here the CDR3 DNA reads TGTGCCAGCAGCTACGCGGGGGCCCAGCATTTT.

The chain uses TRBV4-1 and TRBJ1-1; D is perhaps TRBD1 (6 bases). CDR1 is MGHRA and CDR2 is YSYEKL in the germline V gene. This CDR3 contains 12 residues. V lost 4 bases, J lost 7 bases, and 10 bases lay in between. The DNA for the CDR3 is TGCGCCAGCAGCCTGACAGGAGATGAAGCTTTCTTT. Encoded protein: CASSLTGDEAFF.